Shown below are 27 T cell receptor beta chains from a single sample sequenced in a study of post-analysis software for immune sequencing data. These TCRs are of unknown antigen specificity. Included in the TCR beta cDNA libraries were unique molecular identifiers. One entry per CDR3 protein, called by TCRdb with MiXCR from the PCR reads. The sample has hundreds of thousands of distinct CDR3 sequences, less than 35% seen once. Findings and limits, study-wide: About 5 TRBV segments occurring more often in patients than controls included TRBV5-6, TRBV5-1 and TRBV20-1.

Sequenced input: blood. These receptors came from a girl between 10 and 17 years old with multiple sclerosis.

This clonotype turned up a few times. The V call is TRBV20-1, the J call TRBJ2-1; D not resolved. Germline loops: CDR1 DFQATT, CDR2 SNEGSKA (reference sequence). The CDR3 is 16 residues long. V gave up 0 bases and J gave up 2 bases, with 14 bases separating them. The CDR3 DNA reads as TGCAGTGCTAGAGAGGTTCGCTCATTAACCTACAATGAGCAGTTCTTC. Protein sequence: CSAREVRSLTYNEQFF.

This clonotype occurred a few times. The chain joins TRBV4-3 to TRBJ2-7, with TRBD2 identical over 7 bases. J lost 4 bases, V lost 0 bases, and 6 bases had no gene match. Germline V gene lookup returns CDR1 LGHNA and CDR2 YSLEER. There are 15 residues in the CDR3. CDR3 nucleotides: TGCGCCAGCAGCCAAGAGTCTGGGGGGGAATACGAGCAGTACTTC. Protein sequence: CASSQESGGEYEQYF.

V and J are TRBV28 and TRBJ1-6, with D hard to call. V was trimmed by 2 bases and J by 7 bases, leaving 9 bases between them. This CDR3 is 14 amino acids long. Germline CDR1 reads MDHEN; CDR2 reads SYDVKM. The CDR3 nucleotides are TGTGCCAGCAGTTTAGGAGTCAGGAATTCACCCCTCCACTTT. This sequence encodes CASSLGVRNSPLHF. Full variable domain (remainder filled in from reference TRBV28 and TRBJ1-6): DVKVTQSSRYLVKRTGEKVFLECVQDMDHENMFWYRQDPGLGLRLIYFSYDVKMKEKGDIPEGYSVSREKKERFSLILESASTNQTSMYLCASSLGVRNSPLHFGNGTRLTVT.

Only a few counts were recorded for this clonotype. This rearrangement joins TRBV24-1 to TRBJ2-1; a possible D gene is TRBD2 (5 bases). Germline CDR1 and CDR2: KGHDR and SFDVKD. CDR3 length equals 16 residues. Trimming shortened V by 0 bases and J by 4 bases, and 12 bases separated the two germline ends. As DNA, the CDR3 is TGTGCCACCAGTGATTTGCAGCGACCGGGATACAATGAGCAGTTCTTC. It yields the protein CATSDLQRPGYNEQFF.

V is TRBV5-1 and J is TRBJ2-3, with D possibly being TRBD2 (5 bases). The germline V gene encodes CDR1 SGHRS and CDR2 YFSETQ. The CDR3 consists of 15 residues. Trimming shortened V by 0 bases and J by 1 base, and 9 bases separated the two germline ends. The CDR3 here is CASSLEPAGTDTQYF. Here the CDR3 DNA reads TGCGCCAGCAGCTTGGAACCAGCGGGCACAGATACGCAGTATTTT.

This sequence joins TRBV14 and TRBJ2-7, with D unresolved. Trimming removed 3 bases from V and 2 bases from J, with 8 bases in between. Germline V lookup: CDR1 SGHDN, CDR2 FVKESK. The CDR3 spans 13 residues. In DNA, the CDR3 is TGTGCCAGCAGCCAGCCCCCCGCCTACGAGCAGTACTTC. Amino acids: CASSQPPAYEQYF.

This clonotype turned up a few times. This sequence joins TRBV2 and TRBJ1-2; D is ambiguous. Germline assignment: CDR1 SNHLY and CDR2 FYNNEI. Trimming left V 6 bases short and J 1 base short, with 12 bases between. The CDR3 is 14 residues long. The CDR3 is CASRSRLFNYGYTF. The CDR3 DNA reads as TGTGCCAGCAGAAGTCGTTTGTTTAACTATGGCTACACCTTC.

This chain uses TRBV28 with TRBJ2-4, with a possible D match to TRBD2 (5 bases). Trimming took 3 bases from V and 0 from J, leaving 15 bases between them. CDR1 and CDR2 from the germline V gene are MDHEN and SYDVKM. The CDR3 has 17 amino acids. The CDR3 DNA sequence: TGTGCCAGCAGTTTTGGGCGGCCCGGACTAGCCAAAAACATTCAGTACTTC. It translates to CASSFGRPGLAKNIQYF.

In its sample, this clonotype was seen a few times. The gene calls are TRBV20-1 and TRBJ2-5; 10 bases are shared with TRBD1. The V segment lost 5 bases and the J segment 5 bases; nucleotides outside the gene matches: 8. CDR3 length: 14 amino acids. Germline CDR1 DFQATT, CDR2 SNEGSKA (reference sequence). CDR3 nucleotide sequence: TGCAGTGCTCAGGGACAGGGGTTGTGGGAGACCCAGTACTTC. Translated: CSAQGQGLWETQYF.

The chain uses TRBV20-1 and TRBJ1-1; 9 nucleotides match TRBD1. The length of the CDR3 is 14 residues. The germline CDR1 and CDR2 sequences are DFQATT and SNEGSKA (reference sequence). After removal of 5 bases from V and 5 bases from J, the junction contained 9 bases not matched to a gene. The CDR3 loop reads CSAFPGQGGTEAFF. The CDR3 coding sequence is TGCAGTGCTTTTCCGGGACAGGGAGGAACTGAAGCTTTCTTT.

This clonotype has more than one count but fewer than ten. V usage is TRBV2 and J usage is TRBJ2-1, with D hard to call. Germline CDR1 is SNHLY and CDR2 is FYNNEI. Trimming stripped 8 bases from V and 4 bases from J, with 9 bases between. The CDR3 has 12 residues. The CDR3 DNA is TGTGCCAGCCCAGCCGGATACAATGAGCAGTTCTTC. Amino acid sequence: CASPAGYNEQFF.

This clonotype turned up a few times. This chain joins TRBV6-2 or TRBV6-3 and TRBJ2-7, with unresolved D. CDR3 length: 15 residues. Trimming removed 8 bases from V and 0 bases from J, with 17 bases in between. Germline V gives CDR1 MNHEY, CDR2 SVGEGT. This CDR3 reads CASCTIALSSYEQYF. CDR3 DNA: TGTGCCAGCTGTACTATTGCTTTATCCTCCTACGAGCAGTACTTC.

Worth noting for this clonotype: A much bigger clone sits one base away, suggesting this may be a read error. The chain combines TRBV29-1 with TRBJ2-1, with 8 nucleotides matching TRBD2. Per the germline V gene, CDR1 is SQVTM and CDR2 is ANQGSEA. The CDR3 runs to 12 residues. The trim removed 6 bases at V and 13 bases at J, leaving 11 bases unmatched. The CDR3 here is CSVAGAGETQFF. In DNA, the CDR3 is TGCAGCGTAGCGGGAGCGGGAGAGACCCAGTTCTTC.

This clonotype was counted a few times. The chain links TRBV11-2 to TRBJ2-7, with 9 bases lining up with TRBD1. V lost 8 bases and J lost 0; bases outside the gene matches: 11. The CDR3 totals 16 residues. The germline gives CDR1 SGHAT, CDR2 FQNNGV. CDR3 residues: CASRMPGQGSSYEQYF. CDR3 DNA: TGTGCCAGCCGGATGCCGGGACAGGGAAGCTCCTACGAGCAGTACTTC.

The V call is TRBV5-5, the J call TRBJ1-6; D gene uncertain. CDR3 size: 18 residues. The V gene's germline CDR1 is SGHKS and CDR2 YYEKEE (reference sequence). V gave up 2 bases and J gave up 2 bases, with 17 bases separating them. The CDR3 DNA sequence: TGTGCCAGCAGCTTAGGCCGGGAATTCATTACCTATAATTCACCCCTCCACTTT. It yields the protein CASSLGREFITYNSPLHF.

This chain joins TRBV6-1 and TRBJ1-5; D unclear. From germline, CDR1 is MNHNS and CDR2 SASEGT. The CDR3 length is 13 residues. V lost 3 bases and J 3 bases, leaving 6 bases between the germline ends. Here the CDR3 reads CASSETPNQPQHF. The CDR3 DNA reads as TGTGCCAGCAGTGAGACCCCCAATCAGCCCCAGCATTTT.

The rearrangement links TRBV7-2 to TRBJ2-3, with D possibly TRBD2 on 5 matching bases. V lost 5 bases, J lost 2 bases, and 11 bases lay in between. From germline, CDR1 is SGHTA and CDR2 FQGNSA. The CDR3 contains 14 residues. The CDR3 reads CASSPGLPTDTQYF. CDR3 bases: TGTGCCAGCAGCCCCGGACTTCCCACAGATACGCAGTATTTT.

This clonotype was counted many times. V gene TRBV12-3 or TRBV12-4 combines with J gene TRBJ1-1; D unclear. The V and J ends lost 2 bases and 8 bases respectively, with 6 bases between them. The CDR3 extends over 11 amino acids. CDR3 region: CASSLLQEAFF. The CDR3 DNA is TGTGCCAGCAGTTTATTGCAGGAAGCTTTCTTT.

This clonotype was recorded at least ten times. This chain links TRBV29-1 with TRBJ2-7; TRBD1 matches 9 bases. Looked up from germline, CDR1 is SQVTM and CDR2 is ANQGSEA. The CDR3 spans 16 residues. Losses at the gene ends were 7 bases for V and 3 bases for J; bases not matched to a gene: 16. The CDR3: CSATELLGTGRYEQYF. The CDR3 DNA reads as TGCAGCGCCACCGAGCTGCTGGGGACAGGGCGCTACGAGCAGTACTTC.

The chain carries TRBV11-3 and TRBJ2-1; D could derive from TRBD1 or TRBD2 (5 bases each). Trimming shortened V by 3 bases and J by 7 bases, and 25 bases separated the two germline ends. Germline V gene lookup returns CDR1 SGHNT and CDR2 YENEEA. The CDR3 consists of 18 residues. Here the CDR3 reads CASSFGTTRRTVENEQFF. The CDR3 coding sequence is TGTGCCAGCAGCTTTGGGACGACGAGGAGAACCGTGGAGAATGAGCAGTTCTTC. Variable domain in full (rest from reference TRBV11-3 and TRBJ2-1): EAGVVQSPRYKIIEKKQPVAFWCNPISGHNTLYWYLQNLGQGPELLIRYENEEAVDDSQLPKDRFSAERLKGVDSTLKIQPAELGDSAVYLCASSFGTTRRTVENEQFFGPGTRLTVL.

The chain couples TRBV12-3 or TRBV12-4 to TRBJ2-3; maybe TRBD1 (6 bases). This CDR3 comprises 14 residues. The V end was cut by 5 bases, the J end by 2 bases, with 11 bases between. Written as DNA, the CDR3 is TGTGCCAGCAGTCCCGACAGGTACACAGATACGCAGTATTTT. Translation: CASSPDRYTDTQYF.

The V call is TRBV4-1, the J call TRBJ1-1; D is perhaps TRBD1 (5 bases). In germline, CDR1 is MGHRA, CDR2 YSYEKL. This CDR3 has 15 amino acids. The ends were cut back, 0 bases at V and 2 bases at J, with 10 bases in the middle. The CDR3 nucleotides read TGCGCCAGCAGCCAAGATGATAGGGGAAACACTGAAGCTTTCTTT. Its protein product is CASSQDDRGNTEAFF.

CDR3 sequence: CASSKVAGGGETQYF. The CDR3 nucleotides read TGTGCCAGCAGCAAGGTAGCGGGAGGGGGAGAGACCCAGTACTTC. The gene calls are TRBV7-9 and TRBJ2-5; 11 positions agree with TRBD2. In germline, CDR1 is SEHNR, CDR2 FQNEAQ (reference sequence). There are 15 residues in the CDR3. Germline trimming cut 5 bases from V and 4 bases from J; bases unmatched to any gene: 6.

The chain employs TRBV19 and TRBJ2-5; D may be TRBD1 (6 bases). The germline CDR1 and CDR2 sequences are LNHDA and SQIVND (reference sequence). The CDR3 runs 16 residues. V was trimmed by 1 base and J by 2 bases, leaving 14 bases between them. DNA for the CDR3: TGTGCCAGTAGTATAGCCCGCACAGGGAAACAAGAGACCCAGTACTTC. Translated, it gives CASSIARTGKQETQYF.

Written as DNA, the CDR3 is TGTGCCATCAGTGAGTCGGAGGGGCTCGGCTATGGCTACACCTTC. It encodes CAISESEGLGYGYTF. J is TRBJ1-2 and V is TRBV10-3; TRBD1 might be the D (5 bases). The germline CDR1 and CDR2 sequences are ENHRY and SYGVKD. This CDR3 has 15 amino acids. The V and J ends lost 0 bases and 4 bases respectively, with 12 bases between them.

As for this clonotype: Its ends do not fully match the called genes, so a read error is possible. J is TRBJ1-4 and V is TRBV5-4; D remains ambiguous. Germline V gene sequence: CDR1 SGHNT, CDR2 YYREEE (reference sequence). CDR3 length: 15 residues. The CDR3: CTSSFFIGENEKLFF. The CDR3 region has the DNA TGTACCAGCAGCTTCTTCATCGGCGAAAATGAAAAACTGTTTTTT.

This clonotype has a handful of counts. The chain uses TRBV4-1 and TRBJ2-4; 7 bases match TRBD2. Germline-derived CDR1 and CDR2 are MGHRA and YSYEKL. Trimming removed 0 bases from V and 2 bases from J; junction bases left unmatched: 4. This CDR3 is 16 amino acids long. The CDR3 protein is CASSQEAGRTKNIQYF. For the CDR3, the DNA is TGCGCCAGCAGCCAAGAGGCCGGGAGGACCAAAAACATTCAGTACTTC.